This passage covers 31 T cell receptor beta chains from one sample sequenced in a study of T cells in Graves' hyperthyroidism and ophthalmopathy. RNA transcripts gave rise to amplified TCR beta CDR3 regions. During a first-round RT-PCR of the TCR CDR3, the HTBI primer set was used. MiXCR, run by TCRdb on the multiplex PCR reads, gives a single entry per CDR3 protein. The sample holds roughly 300,000 distinct CDR3 sequences, 18% seen once. The sequenced sample consisted of blood. These receptors were obtained from a woman between 45 and 65 years old with Graves' hyperthyroidism.

This clonotype was seen only a few times. This rearrangement joins TRBV30 to TRBJ2-1, with a tentative D call TRBD2 (5 bases). The CDR3 has 14 amino acids. V was cut by 3 bases and J by 0 bases, with 9 bases left in between. The V gene's germline CDR1 is GTSNPN and CDR2 SVGIG (reference sequence). The CDR3 DNA reads as TGTGCCTGGAGGGAGCGGAGCTCCTACAATGAGCAGTTCTTC. Protein: CAWRERSSYNEQFF.

The table lists this clonotype with many counts. V usage is TRBV10-2 and J usage is TRBJ1-1, with D perhaps matching TRBD1 (5 bases). The CDR3 length is 13 residues. V dropped 6 bases and J dropped 0 bases, with 8 bases sitting between them. Germline V gene sequence: CDR1 WSHSY, CDR2 SAAADI. CDR3 DNA sequence: TGCGCCAGCAGATGGGGGGTGAACACTGAAGCTTTCTTT. Its protein product is CASRWGVNTEAFF.

The sample holds a few counts of this clonotype. The chain carries TRBV2 and TRBJ2-3; TRBD2 agrees at 7 bases. The germline CDR1 and CDR2 sequences are SNHLY and FYNNEI. This CDR3 contains 15 residues. V was clipped by 1 base and J by 4 bases; unmatched bases: 5. In nucleotides, the CDR3 is TGTGCCAGCAGTGAAGGAGCGGGGAACGCAGATACGCAGTATTTT. As protein: CASSEGAGNADTQYF. Using reference TRBV2 and TRBJ2-3 for the parts outside the CDR3, the full variable domain is EPEVTQTPSHQVTQMGQEVILRCVPISNHLYFYWYRQILGQKVEFLVSFYNNEISEKSEIFDDQFSVERPDGSNFTLKIRSTKLEDSAMYFCASSEGAGNADTQYFGPGTRLTVL.

The chain is built from TRBV20-1 and TRBJ2-4; D uncertain. CDR3 length equals 12 residues. Germline V gene lookup returns CDR1 DFQATT and CDR2 SNEGSKA (reference sequence). The V end lost 3 bases, the J end lost 8 bases, and 11 bases lay between the germline ends. The CDR3 loop is CSARSVDYIQYF. CDR3 sequence (DNA): TGCAGTGCTAGGTCGGTCGACTACATTCAGTACTTC.

At least ten counts were recorded for this clonotype. The chain uses TRBV28 and TRBJ2-1, with 7 bases identical to TRBD1. The CDR3 extends over 14 amino acids. Germline assignment: CDR1 MDHEN and CDR2 SYDVKM. Trimming removed 3 bases from V and 8 bases from J; junction bases left unmatched: 7. This CDR3 reads CASSFDRVRHEQFF. CDR3 coding DNA: TGTGCCAGCAGTTTTGACAGGGTAAGACATGAGCAGTTCTTC.

This clonotype was picked up one time. A much more abundant neighbour one base away suggests this may be a read error. The chain has TRBV6-1 and TRBJ2-7, with 7 positions matching TRBD2. V lost 1 base to trimming and J lost 1 base; unmatched junction nucleotides: 4. The germline V gene encodes CDR1 MNHNS and CDR2 SASEGT. The CDR3 sequence is 15 residues long. The CDR3 DNA is TGTGCCAGCAGTGAAGGGGCCGGGAGGTCCTACGAGCAGTACGTC. Protein: CASSEGAGRSYEQYV.

This clonotype was seen more than once but under ten times. The genes are TRBV30 and TRBJ1-5; 7 bases fit TRBD1. CDR3 length: 14 amino acids. J was trimmed by 3 bases and V by 1 base; bases with no gene match: 3. Looked up from germline, CDR1 is GTSNPN and CDR2 is SVGIG (reference sequence). CDR3 protein: CAWSAGTDNQPQHF. The CDR3 DNA follows: TGTGCCTGGAGTGCGGGGACAGACAATCAGCCCCAGCATTTT.

The chain couples TRBV18 to TRBJ2-7; 9 bases match TRBD1. The length of the CDR3 is 14 residues. Germline trimming cut 8 bases from V and 7 bases from J; bases unmatched to any gene: 12. CDR1 is KGHSH and CDR2 is LQKENI in the germline V gene. This chain's CDR3 is CASPQGTGSGEQYV. CDR3 sequence (DNA): TGTGCCAGCCCACAGGGGACAGGGAGTGGGGAGCAGTACGTC.

This clonotype occurred many times. The chain is built from TRBV2 and TRBJ1-2, with 7 bases aligning to TRBD1. Germline values: CDR1 SNHLY, CDR2 FYNNEI. This CDR3 has 13 residues. Trimming cost V 2 bases and J 4 bases; bases outside gene matches: 1. CDR3 bases: TGTGCCAGCAGTGAAAAGGGGGCCTATGGCTACACCTTC. As protein: CASSEKGAYGYTF.

This clonotype occurred many times. The chain links TRBV19 to TRBJ2-7; 10 nucleotides match TRBD2. The junction had 5 bases not matched to a gene; V was cut back by 1 base and J by 5 bases. The CDR3 has 15 amino acids. Germline V lookup: CDR1 LNHDA, CDR2 SQIVND (reference sequence). The CDR3 sequence: CASSIASSGSDEQYF. As DNA, the CDR3 is TGTGCCAGTAGTATAGCATCTAGCGGGAGCGACGAGCAGTACTTC.

The table lists this clonotype with a few counts. This rearrangement joins TRBV6-9 to TRBJ2-7; tentatively, D is TRBD2 (5 bases). The germline V gene has CDR1 MNHGY and CDR2 SVAAGI. The V end lost 3 bases, the J end lost 6 bases, and 15 bases lay between the germline ends. The CDR3 consists of 14 residues. The CDR3 spells CASSYGTEGSEQYV. Here the CDR3 DNA reads TGTGCCAGCAGTTACGGTACCGAGGGATCCGAGCAGTACGTC.

The table lists this clonotype with a few counts. This chain joins TRBV30 and TRBJ2-2; D may be TRBD1 or TRBD2 (6 bases each). Germline loops: CDR1 GTSNPN, CDR2 SVGIG (reference sequence). CDR3 length: 15 residues. The CDR3 spells CAVQGGYANTGELFF. CDR3 in DNA: TGTGCTGTTCAAGGGGGGTACGCGAACACCGGGGAGCTGTTTTTT.

This chain links TRBV7-9 with TRBJ2-1, with TRBD2 identical over 9 bases. The CDR3 extends over 16 amino acids. Trimming at V came to 1 base and at J to 2 bases, leaving 3 bases not matched to a gene. The germline gives CDR1 SEHNR, CDR2 FQNEAQ (reference sequence). The CDR3 region has the DNA TGTGCCAGCAGCTTAGAGGTAGCGGGGGCCTACAATGAGCAGTTCTTC. Amino acids: CASSLEVAGAYNEQFF.

There are a few counts of this clonotype. A read error may be the cause here, since a much bigger clone is one base away. Since the CDR3 does not end with the conserved phenylalanine or tryptophan, this likely comes from a read error. The chain joins TRBV4-1 to TRBJ2-5; 7 bases align to TRBD2. The CDR3 length is 13 residues. V gave up 5 bases and J gave up 3 bases; unmatched junction bases: 3. CDR1 and CDR2 from the germline V gene are MGHRA and YSYEKL. The CDR3 here is CASSGDYEETQYS. CDR3 nucleotide sequence: TGCGCCAGCAGCGGGGACTATGAAGAGACCCAGTACTCC.

Remarks on this clonotype: Being one base from a much bigger clone, this may be a read error. V gene TRBV6-2 or TRBV6-3 combines with J gene TRBJ1-2; 8 positions match TRBD1. Germline V gene data show CDR1 as MNHEY and CDR2 as SVGEGT. This CDR3 has 14 residues. The CDR3: CASSPTGANYSYTF. DNA for the CDR3: TGTGCCAGCAGCCCGACAGGGGCTAACTATAGCTACACCTTC.

This clonotype occurred many times. V is TRBV11-2 and J is TRBJ2-6; no clear D gene. CDR1 and CDR2 from the germline V gene are SGHAT and FQNNGV. The V end lost 4 bases, the J end lost 0 bases, and 19 bases lay between the germline ends. CDR3 length: 19 residues. CDR3 residues: CASSSRYSTIVSGANVLTF. For the CDR3, the DNA is TGTGCCAGCAGCTCGAGGTACTCGACGATCGTCTCTGGGGCCAACGTCCTGACTTTC.

This clonotype came up a few times. The J gene is TRBJ2-2, the V gene TRBV13; D might be TRBD2 (6 bases). Germline V gene data show CDR1 as PRHDT and CDR2 as FYEKMQ (reference sequence). The CDR3 is 16 residues long. Trimming removed 4 bases from V and 0 bases from J, with 12 bases in between. The CDR3 loop is CASSSRDWANTGELFF. The CDR3 bases are TGTGCCAGCAGCTCCCGGGACTGGGCGAACACCGGGGAGCTGTTTTTT.

As for this clonotype: A much larger clone differs by one base, so this may be a read error. The chain couples TRBV11-2 to TRBJ2-1; a weak D match, TRBD1 (5 bases). The CDR3 contains 13 residues. The germline V gene has CDR1 SGHAT and CDR2 FQNNGV. The V gene lost 11 bases and the J gene lost 9 bases, with 20 bases spanning the gap. The CDR3 sequence: CAWSAPWGSEQFF. In nucleotides, the CDR3 is TGTGCCTGGAGTGCCCCCTGGGGCAGTGAGCAGTTCTTC.

The chain couples TRBV10-3 to TRBJ1-4; D is unclear. V was trimmed by 4 bases and J by 11 bases, leaving 20 bases between them. Germline loops: CDR1 ENHRY, CDR2 SYGVKD. The CDR3 sequence is 15 residues long. This CDR3 reads CAISAGVAGVEKLFF. The CDR3 DNA reads TGTGCCATCAGTGCCGGGGTGGCTGGCGTCGAGAAACTGTTTTTT.

The J gene is TRBJ2-7, the V gene TRBV18, with D perhaps TRBD2 (5 bases). Trimming took 2 bases from V and 3 from J, leaving 17 bases between them. The CDR3 has 16 residues. Germline CDR1 KGHSH, CDR2 LQKENI. CDR3 bases: TGTGCCAGCTCACCAGACATAGGTCCTGGGAGCTACGAGCAGTACTTC. Translating gives CASSPDIGPGSYEQYF.

This chain joins TRBV30 and TRBJ2-3; TRBD2 matches at 11 bases. This CDR3 has 15 residues. Germline trimming cut 0 bases from V and 1 base from J; bases unmatched to any gene: 0. Germline V gene sequence: CDR1 GTSNPN, CDR2 SVGIG (reference sequence). CDR3 region: CAWSVLAGGTDTQYF. The CDR3 coding sequence is TGTGCCTGGAGTGTACTAGCGGGGGGCACAGATACGCAGTATTTT. Full variable domain (rest looked up from reference TRBV30 and TRBJ2-3): SQTIHQWPATLVQPVGSPLSLECTVEGTSNPNLYWYRQAAGRGLQLLFYSVGIGQISSEVPQNLSASRPQDRQFILSSKKLLLSDSGFYLCAWSVLAGGTDTQYFGPGTRLTVL.

The V call is TRBV25-1, the J call TRBJ1-2; no definite D call. V lost 3 bases and J lost 0, with 8 bases in between. This CDR3 comprises 14 residues. The germline CDR1 and CDR2 sequences are MGHDK and SYGVNS. CDR3 bases: TGTGCCAGCAGTGAGAAAGAGGCTAACTATGGCTACACCTTC. It translates to CASSEKEANYGYTF.

This clonotype came up many times. The CDR3 nucleotides are TGTGCCAGCAGTTTACTTGTTAGCCAAATCCTGAGCTCCTACAATGAGCAGTTCTTC. It specifies CASSLLVSQILSSYNEQFF. The V gene is TRBV28, the J gene TRBJ2-1; no definite D call. There are 19 residues in the CDR3. Germline lookup yields CDR1 MDHEN and CDR2 SYDVKM. V lost 2 bases to trimming and J lost 0 bases, with 20 bases between them. Looking up the rest from reference TRBV28 and TRBJ2-1 gives the full variable domain: DVKVTQSSRYLVKRTGEKVFLECVQDMDHENMFWYRQDPGLGLRLIYFSYDVKMKEKGDIPEGYSVSREKKERFSLILESASTNQTSMYLCASSLLVSQILSSYNEQFFGPGTRLTVL.

This clonotype was seen at least ten times. The chain carries TRBV5-8 and TRBJ1-1; D possibly corresponds to TRBD1 (6 bases). Trimming left V 4 bases short and J 8 bases short, with 15 bases between. The CDR3 is 13 amino acids. Germline CDR1 and CDR2: SGHTS and YDEGEE. The CDR3: CASSIGPGTEAFF. DNA of the CDR3: TGTGCCAGCAGCATCGGACCCGGGACAGAAGCTTTCTTT.

In its sample, this clonotype was seen many times. V and J are TRBV20-1 and TRBJ1-5; 10 nucleotides match TRBD1. Germline V gene lookup returns CDR1 DFQATT and CDR2 SNEGSKA (reference sequence). The CDR3 contains 12 residues. CDR3: CSGTGGNQPQHF. Written as DNA, the CDR3 is TGCAGCGGGACAGGGGGCAATCAGCCCCAGCATTTT.

A few counts support this clonotype. The chain has TRBV6-1 and TRBJ1-2, with TRBD1 as a possible D gene (5 bases). The length of the CDR3 is 15 residues. CDR1 and CDR2 from the germline V gene are MNHNS and SASEGT. V lost 4 bases and J 0 bases, leaving 12 bases between the germline ends. In nucleotides, the CDR3 is TGTGCCAGCAGTGTTGTTGGGGGATCTAACTATGGCTACACCTTC. It yields the protein CASSVVGGSNYGYTF.

This clonotype was counted a few times. A much larger clone lies a single base off, so this may be a read error. This chain uses TRBV11-2 with TRBJ2-5, with 9 nucleotides matching TRBD2. CDR1 SGHAT and CDR2 FQNNGV come from the germline V gene. There are 14 residues in the CDR3. V lost 4 bases and J lost 4; bases outside the gene matches: 4. The CDR3 sequence is CASSCERGVETQYF. The CDR3 DNA reads TGTGCCAGCAGCTGCGAGCGGGGGGTAGAGACCCAGTACTTC.

This clonotype has a handful of counts. The chain has TRBV20-1 and TRBJ2-5, with D perhaps matching TRBD2 (7 bases). The V gene's germline CDR1 is DFQATT and CDR2 SNEGSKA (reference sequence). The CDR3 runs to 15 residues. Trimming pared 0 bases from V and 4 bases from J, leaving 15 bases between. CDR3 amino acids: CSAREDRGAGETQYF. The CDR3, as DNA: TGCAGTGCTAGAGAAGATCGGGGGGCGGGAGAGACCCAGTACTTC.

This clonotype occurred a few times. This chain links TRBV4-1 with TRBJ1-5; 7 bases match TRBD1. Germline V gene data show CDR1 as MGHRA and CDR2 as YSYEKL. V dropped 4 bases and J dropped 0; count of bases not matched to a gene: 6. The CDR3 is 16 amino acids. The CDR3 DNA reads as TGCGCCAGCAGCCCGGGGACAGTCTATAGCAATCAGCCCCAGCATTTT. Its protein product is CASSPGTVYSNQPQHF.

On this clonotype itself: A read error may be the cause here, since a much bigger clone is one base away. The chain couples TRBV2 to TRBJ2-1; no reliable D call. Germline V lookup: CDR1 SNHLY, CDR2 FYNNEI. This CDR3 has 14 residues. The V end lost 1 base, the J end lost 12 bases, and 16 bases lay between the germline ends. CDR3 amino acids: CASSEGSLYERQFF. CDR3 nucleotides: TGTGCCAGCAGTGAAGGGTCCTTGTACGAGCGGCAGTTCTTC.

This clonotype was found a few times. The V call is TRBV7-6, the J call TRBJ2-1; D is ambiguous. The CDR3 loop spans 13 amino acids. Trimming stripped 5 bases from V and 0 bases from J, with 5 bases between. In germline, CDR1 is SGHVS, CDR2 FNYEAQ. The CDR3 DNA sequence: TGTGCCAGCAGCCACGACTCCTACAATGAGCAGTTCTTC. Translating gives CASSHDSYNEQFF. Using reference TRBV7-6 and TRBJ2-1 for the parts outside the CDR3, the full variable domain is GAGVSQSPRYKVTKRGQDVALRCDPISGHVSLYWYRQALGQGPEFLTYFNYEAQQDKSGLPNDRFSAERPEGSISTLTIQRTEQRDSAMYRCASSHDSYNEQFFGPGTRLTVL.